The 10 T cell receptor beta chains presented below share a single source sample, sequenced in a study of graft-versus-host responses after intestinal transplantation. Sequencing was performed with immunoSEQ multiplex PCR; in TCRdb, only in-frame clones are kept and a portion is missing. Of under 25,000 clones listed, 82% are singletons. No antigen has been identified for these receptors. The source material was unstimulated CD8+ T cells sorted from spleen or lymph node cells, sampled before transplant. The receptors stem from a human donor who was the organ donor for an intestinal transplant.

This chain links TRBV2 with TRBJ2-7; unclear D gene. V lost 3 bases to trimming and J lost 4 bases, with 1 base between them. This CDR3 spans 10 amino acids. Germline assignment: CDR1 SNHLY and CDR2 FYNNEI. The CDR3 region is CASSEYEQYF. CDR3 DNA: TGTGCCAGCAGTGAGTACGAGCAGTACTTC.

Written as DNA, the CDR3 is TGTGCCATCAGTGACAGGGAGAGGGATACGCAGTATTTT. Translation gives CAISDRERDTQYF. The chain is built from TRBV10-3 and TRBJ2-3; D may be TRBD1 or TRBD2 (5 bases each). Between the trimmed V and J ends, which lost 3 bases and 6 bases, there was a span of 10 bases. The CDR3 runs 13 residues. Looked up from germline, CDR1 is ENHRY and CDR2 is SYGVKD.

The CDR3 is CARTLGTGRYEQYF. The CDR3 bases are TGTGCCAGAACCCTTGGGACAGGACGTTACGAGCAGTACTTC. The chain links TRBV19 to TRBJ2-7; 8 bases fit TRBD1. CDR1 is LNHDA, CDR2 SQIVND, per germline (reference sequence). Unmatched junction bases numbered 11, after V lost 9 bases and J lost 4 bases. This CDR3 is 14 amino acids long.

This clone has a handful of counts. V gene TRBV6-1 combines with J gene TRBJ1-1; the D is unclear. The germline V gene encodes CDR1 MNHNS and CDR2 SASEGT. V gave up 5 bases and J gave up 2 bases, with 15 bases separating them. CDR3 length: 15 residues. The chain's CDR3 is CASSRTFPPNTEAFF. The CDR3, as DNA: TGTGCCAGCAGTCGGACCTTCCCCCCAAACACTGAAGCTTTCTTT.

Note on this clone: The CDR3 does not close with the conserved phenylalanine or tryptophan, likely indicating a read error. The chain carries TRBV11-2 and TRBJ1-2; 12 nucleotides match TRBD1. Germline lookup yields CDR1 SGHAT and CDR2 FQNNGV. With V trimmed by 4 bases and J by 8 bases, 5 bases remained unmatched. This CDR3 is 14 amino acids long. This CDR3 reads CASSSGTGGVGYTS. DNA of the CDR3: TGTGCCAGCAGCTCCGGGACAGGGGGCGTCGGCTACACCTCC.

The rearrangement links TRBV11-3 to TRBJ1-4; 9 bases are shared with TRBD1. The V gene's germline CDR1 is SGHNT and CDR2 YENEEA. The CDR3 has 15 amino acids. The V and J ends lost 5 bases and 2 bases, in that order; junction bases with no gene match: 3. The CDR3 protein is CASSPGQGTNEKLFF. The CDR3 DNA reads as TGTGCCAGCAGCCCAGGACAGGGGACTAATGAAAAACTGTTTTTT.

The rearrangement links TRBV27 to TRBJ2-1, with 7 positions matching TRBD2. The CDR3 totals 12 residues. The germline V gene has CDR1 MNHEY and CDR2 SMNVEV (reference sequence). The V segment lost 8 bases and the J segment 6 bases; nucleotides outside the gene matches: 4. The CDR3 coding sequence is TGTGCCAGCCGCGGGGGAGGCAATGAGCAGTTCTTC. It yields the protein CASRGGGNEQFF.

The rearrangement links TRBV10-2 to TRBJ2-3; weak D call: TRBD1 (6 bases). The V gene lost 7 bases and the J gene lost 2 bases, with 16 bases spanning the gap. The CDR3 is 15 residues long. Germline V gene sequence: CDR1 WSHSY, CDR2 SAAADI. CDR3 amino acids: CASKVDSSLTDTQYF. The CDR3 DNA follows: TGCGCCAGCAAAGTGGACAGTTCCCTCACAGATACGCAGTATTTT.

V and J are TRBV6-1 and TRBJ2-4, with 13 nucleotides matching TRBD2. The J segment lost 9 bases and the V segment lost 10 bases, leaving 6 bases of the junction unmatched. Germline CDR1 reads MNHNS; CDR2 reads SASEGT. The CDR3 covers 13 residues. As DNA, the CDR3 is TGTGCCAACTGGACTAGCGGGGGAGGCATTCAGTACTTC. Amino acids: CANWTSGGGIQYF.

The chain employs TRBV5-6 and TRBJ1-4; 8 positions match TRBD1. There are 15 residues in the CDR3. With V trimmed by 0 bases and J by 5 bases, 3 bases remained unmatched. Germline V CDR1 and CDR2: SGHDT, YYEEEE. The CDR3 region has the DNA TGTGCCAGCAGCTTGGCAACAGGGGGAAATGAAAAACTGTTTTTT. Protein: CASSLATGGNEKLFF.